This T cell receptor beta chain was observed in a study of blood T cells in healthy people across ages. Study outcomes and limitations: Relative to aged donors, long-lived donors carried more naive CD4+ cells and displayed higher diversity.

Then a second PCR, running roughly 7 to 11 cycles, was carried out with a sample-barcoded 5' primer and a J-beta primer mix. MiXCR was run by TCRdb on the 5' RACE reads, yielding one entry per CDR3 protein. The table records approximately 780,000 distinct CDR3 sequences, more than 25% of them present only once. This clonotype was counted only a few times. The target antigen is unknown. V lost 3 bases and J lost 3, with 14 bases in between. Germline V gene lookup returns CDR1 DFQATT and CDR2 SNEGSKA (reference sequence). CDR3 size: 15 residues. A further study also used this sample, focusing on T cells of mothers and their children.

This clonotype was sampled from a boy aged 10-17 years in good health. Sequenced input: blood. The rearrangement uses TRBV20-1 and TRBJ1-4, with a tentative D call TRBD1 (5 bases). CDR3 DNA: TGCAGTGCTAGGGCCCCCCGGGGCCCTAATGAAAAACTGTTTTTT. Amino acid sequence: CSARAPRGPNEKLFF.